The present T cell receptor (beta chain) was sequenced within a study of blood T cell repertoires in COVID-19. Study-level information: T cells, B-cell-depleted T cells, or PBMCs supplied cDNA or gDNA.

Repertoires were generated with immunoSEQ multiplex PCR, while TCRdb's copy carries only in-frame clones and drops some. The table includes 68,000 or so clones, 65% to 80% detected once. The trim removed 4 bases at V and 3 bases at J, leaving 2 bases unmatched. Per germline, CDR1 SNHLY and CDR2 FYNNEI. The CDR3 is 13 residues long. The chain carries TRBV2 and TRBJ2-5, with TRBD2 matching 7 bases. The material sequenced was peripheral blood. This receptor was identified in a human donor in a cohort sampled during active COVID-19. The CDR3 spells CASSGLAEETQYF. DNA of the CDR3: TGTGCCAGCAGTGGACTAGCAGAAGAGACCCAGTACTTC.